This TCR beta chain was sequenced for a study of shared clonotypes between healthy human individuals. In the source study's methods: ImmunoSEQ output held junction-only sequences without quality scores, so filtering differed. Sequencing used immunoSEQ multiplex PCR; TCRdb keeps in-frame clones, though not all of them. From that table come the V and J calls and clone size; the DNA was used to work out D and trimming. The profile shows approximately 1,000,000 clones, approximately 78% of them singletons. Of note for this clone: Its antigen is undetermined.

Whole-study results and caveats: Estimated richness was generally greater in naive than memory subsets. Some clonotypes were shared by all four sorted-subset donors, while others were not shared. The non-shared ones had lower generation probabilities than the shared ones.

Both subsets, CD45RA+ naive and CD45RA-negative memory, were split from the CD4+ cells. Input material: memory CD4+ T cells from PBMCs. The subset was: CD45RA-negative fraction. This clonotype was obtained from a man aged 18 to 30 in good health. Some clones in this sample may be carry-over from other donors' samples.

The CDR3 coding sequence is TGTGCCACCCGAGGTCACACGGGCACTGAAGCTTTCTTT. Its translation: CATRGHTGTEAFF. The genes are TRBV10-3 and TRBJ1-1; D uncertain. The CDR3 has 13 amino acids. V lost 10 bases and J 4 bases, leaving 16 bases between the germline ends. CDR1 is ENHRY, CDR2 SYGVKD, per germline.